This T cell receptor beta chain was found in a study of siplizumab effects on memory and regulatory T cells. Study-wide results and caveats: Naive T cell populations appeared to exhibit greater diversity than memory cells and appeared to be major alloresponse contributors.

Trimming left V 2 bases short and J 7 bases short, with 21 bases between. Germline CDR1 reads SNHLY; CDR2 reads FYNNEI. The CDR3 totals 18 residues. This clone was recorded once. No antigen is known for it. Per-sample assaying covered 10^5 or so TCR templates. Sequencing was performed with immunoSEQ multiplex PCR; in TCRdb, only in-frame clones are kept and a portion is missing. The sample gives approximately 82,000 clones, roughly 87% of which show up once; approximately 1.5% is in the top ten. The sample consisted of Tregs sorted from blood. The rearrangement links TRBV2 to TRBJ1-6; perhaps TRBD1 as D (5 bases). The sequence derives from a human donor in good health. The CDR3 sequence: CASSELFRSRVRNSPLHF. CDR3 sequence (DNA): TGTGCCAGCAGTGAATTGTTCCGGTCCAGGGTGCGAAATTCACCCCTCCACTTT.